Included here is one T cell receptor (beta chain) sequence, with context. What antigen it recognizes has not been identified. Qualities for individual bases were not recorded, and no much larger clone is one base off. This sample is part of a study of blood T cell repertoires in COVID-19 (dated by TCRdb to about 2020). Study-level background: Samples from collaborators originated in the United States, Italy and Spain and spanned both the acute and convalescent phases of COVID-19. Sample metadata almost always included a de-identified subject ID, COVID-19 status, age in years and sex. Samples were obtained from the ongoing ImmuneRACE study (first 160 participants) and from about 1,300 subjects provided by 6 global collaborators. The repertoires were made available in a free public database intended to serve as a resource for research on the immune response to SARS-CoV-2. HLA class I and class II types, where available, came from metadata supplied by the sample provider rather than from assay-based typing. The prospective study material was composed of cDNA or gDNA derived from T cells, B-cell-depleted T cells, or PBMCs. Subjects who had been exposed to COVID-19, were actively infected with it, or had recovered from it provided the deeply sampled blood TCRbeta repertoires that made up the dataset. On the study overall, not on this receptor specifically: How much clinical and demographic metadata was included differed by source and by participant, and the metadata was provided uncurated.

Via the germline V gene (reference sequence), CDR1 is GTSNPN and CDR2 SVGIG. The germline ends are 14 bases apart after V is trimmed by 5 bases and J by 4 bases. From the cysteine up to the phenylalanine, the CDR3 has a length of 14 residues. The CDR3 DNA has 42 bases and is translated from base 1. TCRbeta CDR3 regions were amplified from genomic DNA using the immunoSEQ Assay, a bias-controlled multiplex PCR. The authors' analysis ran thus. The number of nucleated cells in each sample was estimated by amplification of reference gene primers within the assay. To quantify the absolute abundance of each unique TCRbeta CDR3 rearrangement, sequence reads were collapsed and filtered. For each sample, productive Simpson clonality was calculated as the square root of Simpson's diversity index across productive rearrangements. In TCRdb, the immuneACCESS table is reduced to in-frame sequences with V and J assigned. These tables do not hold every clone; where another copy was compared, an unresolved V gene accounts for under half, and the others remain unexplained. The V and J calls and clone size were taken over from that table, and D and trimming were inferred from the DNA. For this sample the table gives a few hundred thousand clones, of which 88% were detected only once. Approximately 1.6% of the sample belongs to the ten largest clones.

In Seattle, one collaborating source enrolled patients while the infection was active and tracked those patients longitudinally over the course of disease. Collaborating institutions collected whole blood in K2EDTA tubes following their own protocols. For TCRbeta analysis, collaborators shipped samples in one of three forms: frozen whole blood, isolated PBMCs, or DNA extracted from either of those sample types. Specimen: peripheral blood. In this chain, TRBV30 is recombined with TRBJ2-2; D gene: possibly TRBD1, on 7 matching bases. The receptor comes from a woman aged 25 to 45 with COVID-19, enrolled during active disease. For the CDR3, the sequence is CAWWRGPITGELFF. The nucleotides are TGTGCCTGGTGGAGGGGGCCAATCACCGGGGAGCTGTTTTTT. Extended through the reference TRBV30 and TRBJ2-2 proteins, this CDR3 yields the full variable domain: SQTIHQWPATLVQPVGSPLSLECTVEGTSNPNLYWYRQAAGRGLQLLFYSVGIGQISSEVPQNLSASRPQDRQFILSSKKLLLSDSGFYLCAWWRGPITGELFFGEGSRLTVL.